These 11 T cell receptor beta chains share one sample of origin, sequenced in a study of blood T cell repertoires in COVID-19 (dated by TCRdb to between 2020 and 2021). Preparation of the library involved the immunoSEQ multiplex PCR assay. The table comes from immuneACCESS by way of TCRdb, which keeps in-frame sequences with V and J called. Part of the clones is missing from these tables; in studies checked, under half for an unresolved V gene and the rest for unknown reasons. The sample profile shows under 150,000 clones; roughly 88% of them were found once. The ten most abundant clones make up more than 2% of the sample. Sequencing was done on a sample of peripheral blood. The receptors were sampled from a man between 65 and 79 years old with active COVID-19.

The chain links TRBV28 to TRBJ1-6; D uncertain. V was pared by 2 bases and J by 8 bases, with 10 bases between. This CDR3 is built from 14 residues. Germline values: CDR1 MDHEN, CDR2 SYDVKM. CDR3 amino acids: CASSLRYRDSPLHF. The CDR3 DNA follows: TGTGCCAGCAGTTTAAGGTATCGGGATTCACCCCTCCACTTT.

The CDR3 DNA is TGTGCCAGCAGCCTCCCCAGCGGGAGCACTGTTCCCGGGGAGCTGTTTTTT. Its translation is CASSLPSGSTVPGELFF. This sequence joins TRBV11-3 and TRBJ2-2; TRBD2 matches at 8 bases. The CDR3 sequence is 17 residues long. The germline V gene has CDR1 SGHNT and CDR2 YENEEA. J lost 6 bases, V lost 5 bases, and 14 bases had no gene match.

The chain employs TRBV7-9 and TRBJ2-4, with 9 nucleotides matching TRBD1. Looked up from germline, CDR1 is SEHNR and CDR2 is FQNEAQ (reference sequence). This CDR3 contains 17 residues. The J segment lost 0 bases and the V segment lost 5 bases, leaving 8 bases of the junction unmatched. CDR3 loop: CASSTGQGRGAKNIQYF. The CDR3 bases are TGTGCCAGCAGCACCGGACAGGGGAGAGGAGCCAAAAACATTCAGTACTTC.

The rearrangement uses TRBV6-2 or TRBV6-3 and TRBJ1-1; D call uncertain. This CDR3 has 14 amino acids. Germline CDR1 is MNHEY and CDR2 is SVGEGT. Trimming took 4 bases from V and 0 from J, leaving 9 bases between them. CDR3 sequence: CASSLVRMNTEAFF. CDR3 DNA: TGTGCCAGCAGTTTAGTTAGAATGAACACTGAAGCTTTCTTT.

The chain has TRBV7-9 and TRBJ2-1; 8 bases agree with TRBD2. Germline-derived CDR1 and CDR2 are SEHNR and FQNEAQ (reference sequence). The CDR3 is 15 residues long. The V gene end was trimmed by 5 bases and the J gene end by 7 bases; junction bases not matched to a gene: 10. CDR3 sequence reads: CASSSAGTSANEQFF. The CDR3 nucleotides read TGTGCCAGCAGCAGCGCCGGGACTAGTGCTAATGAGCAGTTCTTC.

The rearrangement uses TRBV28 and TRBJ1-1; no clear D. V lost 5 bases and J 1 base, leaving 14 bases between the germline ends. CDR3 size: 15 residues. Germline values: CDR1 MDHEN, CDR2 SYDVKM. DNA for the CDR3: TGTGCCAGCAGTCCCTATCTAACAGCGAACACTGAAGCTTTCTTT. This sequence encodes CASSPYLTANTEAFF. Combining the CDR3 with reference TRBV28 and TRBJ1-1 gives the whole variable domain DVKVTQSSRYLVKRTGEKVFLECVQDMDHENMFWYRQDPGLGLRLIYFSYDVKMKEKGDIPEGYSVSREKKERFSLILESASTNQTSMYLCASSPYLTANTEAFFGQGTRLTVV.

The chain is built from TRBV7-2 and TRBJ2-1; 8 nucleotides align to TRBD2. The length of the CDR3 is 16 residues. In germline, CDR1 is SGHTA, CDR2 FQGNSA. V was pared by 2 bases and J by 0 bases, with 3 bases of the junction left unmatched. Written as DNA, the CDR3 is TGTGCCAGCAGCTTAATTGGGACTAGCTCCTACAATGAGCAGTTCTTC. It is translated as CASSLIGTSSYNEQFF.

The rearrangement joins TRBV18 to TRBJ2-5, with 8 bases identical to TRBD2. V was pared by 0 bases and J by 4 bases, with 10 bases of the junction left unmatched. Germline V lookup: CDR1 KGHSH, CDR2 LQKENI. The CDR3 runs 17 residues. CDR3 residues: CASSPPPGLGSSETQYF. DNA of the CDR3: TGTGCCAGCTCACCACCGCCGGGACTAGGGTCTTCAGAGACCCAGTACTTC.

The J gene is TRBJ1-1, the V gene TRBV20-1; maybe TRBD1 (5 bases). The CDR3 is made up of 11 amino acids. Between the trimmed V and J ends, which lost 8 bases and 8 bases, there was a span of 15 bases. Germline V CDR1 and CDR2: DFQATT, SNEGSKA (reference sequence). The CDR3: CSSLWGEEAFF. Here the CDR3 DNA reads TGCAGTTCGTTGTGGGGGGAAGAAGCTTTCTTT.

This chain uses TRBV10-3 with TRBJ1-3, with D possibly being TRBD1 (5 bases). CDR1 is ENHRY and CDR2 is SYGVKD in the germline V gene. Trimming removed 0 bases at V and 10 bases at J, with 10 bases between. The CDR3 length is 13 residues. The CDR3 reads CAISESKGDTIYF. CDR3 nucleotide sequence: TGTGCCATCAGTGAGTCGAAAGGGGATACCATATATTTT.

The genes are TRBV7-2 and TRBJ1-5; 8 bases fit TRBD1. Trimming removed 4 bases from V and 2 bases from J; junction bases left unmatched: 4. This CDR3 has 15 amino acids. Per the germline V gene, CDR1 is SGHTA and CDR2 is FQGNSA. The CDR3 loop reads CASSSTGVGNQPQHF. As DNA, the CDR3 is TGTGCCAGCAGCTCGACAGGGGTTGGCAATCAGCCCCAGCATTTT.